The source of this TCR beta chain is a study of Ad26.COV2.S vaccination and SARS-CoV-2 variants. Study-wide findings and caveats: Ad26.COV2.S recipients had broader spike-specific TCRs (P = 0.0014).

Measured with immunoSEQ multiplex PCR; TCRdb has only the in-frame clones, and not every one. The sample has roughly 320,000 clones; 87% are singletons. Treatment here: about 20 received Ad26.COV2.S at low or high dose, single or two shots; 5 received placebo; per-sample allocation not given. At day 63 after the first vaccine or placebo injection, samples were drawn. The V gene's germline CDR1 is SGHNT and CDR2 YENEEA. CDR3 length: 15 residues. Trimming cost V 2 bases and J 1 base; bases outside gene matches: 3. Concerning this clone itself: Its antigen is as yet unknown.

The material sequenced was peripheral blood, taken in a trial of Ad26.COV2.S vaccine versus placebo. The source is a person aged 18-60 years who received the Ad26.COV2.S COVID-19 vaccine or a placebo. The rearrangement joins TRBV11-3 to TRBJ2-3; TRBD1 aligns across 7 bases. CDR3: CASSLRTGRTDTQYF. CDR3 nucleotides: TGTGCCAGCAGCTTAAGGACAGGCCGCACAGATACGCAGTATTTT.